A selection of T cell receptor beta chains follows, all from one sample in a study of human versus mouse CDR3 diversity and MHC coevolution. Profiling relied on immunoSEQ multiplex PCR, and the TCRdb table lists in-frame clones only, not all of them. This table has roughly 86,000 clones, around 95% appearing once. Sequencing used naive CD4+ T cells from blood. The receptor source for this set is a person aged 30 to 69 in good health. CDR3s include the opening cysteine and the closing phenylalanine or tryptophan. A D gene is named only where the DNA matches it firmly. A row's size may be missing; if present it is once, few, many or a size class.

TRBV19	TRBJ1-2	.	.	CASSIVGDGYTF	TGTGCCAGTAGTATAGTCGGGGATGGCTACACCTTC
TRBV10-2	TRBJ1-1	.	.	CASSEPRDEAFF	TGCGCCAGCAGTGAGCCCAGGGATGAAGCTTTCTTT
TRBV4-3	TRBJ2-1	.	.	CASSQARPRYYEQFF	TGCGCCAGCAGCCAAGCGCGGCCCCGGTATTATGAGCAGTTCTTC
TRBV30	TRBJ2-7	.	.	CAWSRLDEQYF	TGTGCCTGGAGTAGACTTGACGAGCAGTACTTC
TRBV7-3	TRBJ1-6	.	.	CASSPGQYNSPLHF	TGTGCCAGCAGCCCTGGGCAGTATAATTCACCCCTCCACTTT
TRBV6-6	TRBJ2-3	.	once	CAARPAGPTDTQYF	TGTGCCGCTCGCCCCGCGGGACCCACAGATACGCAGTATTTT
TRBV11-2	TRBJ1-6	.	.	CASSLVMGESYNSPLHF	TGTGCCAGCAGCTTAGTAATGGGAGAATCCTATAATTCACCCCTCCACTTT
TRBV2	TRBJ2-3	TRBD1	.	CASSPGQSTDTQYF	TGTGCCAGCTCCCCGGGACAGAGCACAGATACGCAGTATTTT
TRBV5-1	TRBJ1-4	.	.	CASSLWQNEKLFF	TGCGCCAGCAGCTTATGGCAGAATGAAAAACTGTTTTTT
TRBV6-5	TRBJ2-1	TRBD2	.	CASSTGLAGGNEQFF	TGTGCCAGCAGTACTGGACTAGCGGGAGGCAATGAGCAGTTCTTC
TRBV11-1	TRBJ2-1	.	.	CASSSPSLAFYGEQFF	TGTGCCAGCAGCTCACCATCCCTAGCTTTTTATGGTGAGCAGTTCTTC
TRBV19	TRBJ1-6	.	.	CASSSTGQPSPLHF	TGTGCCAGTAGTTCCACCGGACAGCCATCACCCCTCCACTTT
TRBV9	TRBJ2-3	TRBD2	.	CASSVGGGRATDTQYF	TGTGCCAGCAGCGTAGGGGGTGGGAGGGCAACAGATACGCAGTATTTT
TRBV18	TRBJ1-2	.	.	CASSPGPGGDYGYTF	TGTGCCAGCTCACCAGGTCCGGGGGGGGACTATGGCTACACCTTC
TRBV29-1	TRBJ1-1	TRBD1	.	CSAEGQANTEAFF	TGCAGCGCTGAGGGACAGGCGAACACTGAAGCTTTCTTT
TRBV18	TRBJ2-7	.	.	CASSPPALTYEQYF	TGTGCCAGCTCACCACCGGCCCTTACCTACGAGCAGTACTTC
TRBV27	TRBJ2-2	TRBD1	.	CASSLLQGAVTGELFF	TGTGCCAGCAGTTTGTTACAGGGGGCTGTCACCGGGGAGCTGTTTTTT
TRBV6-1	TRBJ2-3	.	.	CAAGGDATDTQYF	TGTGCCGCAGGAGGGGATGCTACAGATACGCAGTATTTT
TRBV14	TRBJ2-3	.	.	CASSQHWTTPSADTQYF	TGTGCCAGCAGCCAACACTGGACTACCCCCTCCGCAGATACGCAGTATTTT
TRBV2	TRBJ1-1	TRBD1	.	CASSSDRVAQAFF	TGTGCCAGCAGTTCGGACAGGGTCGCTCAAGCTTTCTTT